This entry is about one T cell receptor (beta chain). The target antigen is unknown. Using immunoSEQ multiplex PCR, the repertoire was profiled, and TCRdb retains in-frame clones only, with some absent. The profile shows 30,000 to 40,000 clones, around nine tenths of them singletons. This CDR3 is 13 amino acids long. The germline gives CDR1 MNHEY, CDR2 SVGAGI. V shed 5 bases and J shed 7 bases, with 15 bases lying between them. Time point given: week 47, end of study. All doses held 300 ug of mutant IDH1 20-mer peptide, with topical imiquimod. The data originate from a study of a mutant IDH1 vaccine in newly diagnosed glioma. Study summary: Vaccinations were initiated 4-6 weeks following radiotherapy alone, or were given together with temozolomide cycles. V12 took place at week 35, and V13 at week 47. Every participant had undergone radiotherapy, temozolomide, or both before, and most underwent both. Study observations and caveats: Researchers report vaccine-induced immune responses in over 90% of patients.

V is TRBV6-5 and J is TRBJ2-7, with unresolved D. Sample: PBMCs, taken from a glioma patient whose treatment included an IDH1 peptide vaccine. This TCR was sampled from a woman aged 25 to 45 with glioma. The CDR3: CASSLGPPGEQYF. The CDR3 DNA reads as TGTGCCAGCAGTCTTGGACCTCCCGGGGAGCAGTACTTC.